The 14 T cell receptor beta chains below were found in one sample sequenced in a study of blood T cell repertoires in COVID-19. Data came from immunoSEQ multiplex PCR; TCRdb stores just in-frame clones and leaves some out. Of 410,000 or so clones listed, about nine tenths were seen once; the top ten hold 1.4%. Input material: peripheral blood. Every receptor here comes from a woman in her twenties or thirties with active or convalescent COVID-19.

The chain is built from TRBV5-1 and TRBJ2-7; weak D call: TRBD1 (6 bases). Trimming pared 4 bases from V and 2 bases from J, leaving 13 bases between. CDR3 length: 14 residues. Germline V gene lookup returns CDR1 SGHRS and CDR2 YFSETQ. CDR3 coding DNA: TGCGCCAGCAGCGCCCCGGGACACCCCTACGAGCAGTACTTC. Translated: CASSAPGHPYEQYF.

The rearrangement links TRBV6-5 to TRBJ1-2; no clear D. The germline gives CDR1 MNHEY, CDR2 SVGAGI. This CDR3 region has 13 residues. Trimming removed 2 bases from V and 4 bases from J, with 8 bases in between. The DNA for the CDR3 is TGTGCCAGCAGTTACGAGAGTCTCTATGGCTACACCTTC. It encodes CASSYESLYGYTF.

The genes are TRBV2 and TRBJ1-6, with D tentatively TRBD1 (6 bases). The CDR3 extends over 15 amino acids. CDR1 and CDR2 (germline): SNHLY, FYNNEI. Trimming removed 8 bases from V and 5 bases from J, with 16 bases in between. The chain's CDR3 is CASGTTGANNSPLHF. Written as DNA, the CDR3 is TGTGCCAGCGGTACGACAGGAGCGAATAATTCACCCCTCCACTTT.

The rearrangement uses TRBV6-5 and TRBJ1-2, with D unclear. The CDR3 covers 14 residues. The ends were cut back, 4 bases at V and 6 bases at J, with 15 bases in the middle. The germline gives CDR1 MNHEY, CDR2 SVGAGI. The CDR3 spells CASSSDPGYDGYTF. As DNA, the CDR3 is TGTGCCAGCAGTTCCGACCCGGGATACGATGGCTACACCTTC.

The rearrangement links TRBV5-1 to TRBJ1-1, with D possibly being TRBD1 (6 bases). Germline CDR1 and CDR2: SGHRS and YFSETQ. This CDR3 comprises 14 residues. Trimming removed 4 bases at V and 1 base at J, with 11 bases between. Written as DNA, the CDR3 is TGCGCCAGCAGCCCACAGGGCCAGAACACTGAAGCTTTCTTT. Amino acid sequence: CASSPQGQNTEAFF.

The CDR3 sequence: CASSPEDRAMNGYTF. The CDR3 DNA sequence: TGTGCCAGCAGCCCAGAGGACAGGGCTATGAATGGCTACACCTTC. The chain carries TRBV13 and TRBJ1-2, with 8 bases aligning to TRBD1. This CDR3 has 15 residues. Germline CDR1 reads PRHDT; CDR2 reads FYEKMQ (reference sequence). Trimming cost V 5 bases and J 6 bases; bases outside gene matches: 11.

CDR3 sequence (DNA): TGTGCCAGCAGCCCAGTAGCCGGGACTAGCGGGGGGGCAGGAGAGACCCAGTACTTC. Translation: CASSPVAGTSGGAGETQYF. This sequence joins TRBV3-1 (or the pseudogene TRBV3-2) and TRBJ2-5, with 16 positions matching TRBD2. The V gene's germline CDR1 is LGHDT and CDR2 YNNKEL (reference sequence). The CDR3 is 19 residues long. With V trimmed by 4 bases and J by 4 bases, 12 bases remained unmatched.

The chain links TRBV10-3 to TRBJ1-4; D is undetermined. CDR1 and CDR2 (germline): ENHRY, SYGVKD. The ends were cut back, 0 bases at V and 12 bases at J, with 20 bases in the middle. The CDR3 consists of 16 residues. For the CDR3, the DNA is TGTGCCATCAGTGAGTCGGCGGGAATGGTTGGAGTGGAACTGTTTTTT. Residues: CAISESAGMVGVELFF.

The genes are TRBV7-9 and TRBJ1-3; D is undetermined. V lost 8 bases and J 2 bases, leaving 10 bases between the germline ends. There are 13 residues in the CDR3. CDR1 SEHNR and CDR2 FQNEAQ come from the germline V gene (reference sequence). The CDR3 protein is CASSEGAGNTIYF. DNA for the CDR3: TGTGCCAGCTCGGAGGGCGCTGGAAACACCATATATTTT.

This rearrangement joins TRBV3-1 (or the pseudogene TRBV3-2) to TRBJ2-1, with 7 bases that match TRBD2. The J segment lost 8 bases and the V segment lost 4 bases, leaving 8 bases of the junction unmatched. The CDR3 runs to 14 residues. The germline CDR1 and CDR2 sequences are LGHDT and YNNKEL (reference sequence). CDR3 nucleotides: TGTGCCAGCAGCCCTGGACTAGTAGGTCATGAGCAGTTCTTC. As protein: CASSPGLVGHEQFF.

This clone was seen more than once but under ten times. V and J are TRBV4-2 and TRBJ1-3; D gene uncertain. The V gene's germline CDR1 is LGHNA and CDR2 YNFKEQ. The CDR3 is made up of 13 amino acids. Trimming cost V 7 bases and J 4 bases, with 11 bases left between them. The CDR3, as DNA: TGTGCCAGCATGGGAGGTTTAGGAAACACCATATATTTT. Its protein is CASMGGLGNTIYF.

V gene TRBV2 combines with J gene TRBJ1-1; the D gene is possibly TRBD1 (5 bases). Trimming took off 10 bases at V and 4 bases at J, with 16 bases between the two ends. This CDR3 spans 13 amino acids. CDR1 is SNHLY, CDR2 FYNNEI, per germline. The CDR3 DNA is TGTGCCACCCGTAGCGGGGGGGGCACTGAAGCTTTCTTT. Translation gives CATRSGGGTEAFF.

This chain connects TRBV3-1 (or the pseudogene TRBV3-2) to TRBJ2-5; 9 bases are a match to TRBD2. V gave up 1 base and J gave up 4 bases; unmatched junction bases: 4. The CDR3 is 15 amino acids. Germline CDR1 reads LGHDT; CDR2 reads YNNKEL (reference sequence). In nucleotides, the CDR3 is TGTGCCAGCAGCCAAGGCGGGGGGGCCGGAGAGACCCAGTACTTC. This codes for CASSQGGGAGETQYF.

The rearrangement uses TRBV6-5 and TRBJ2-3; D gene unclear. Trimming cost V 5 bases and J 4 bases, with 10 bases left between them. The germline gives CDR1 MNHEY, CDR2 SVGAGI. The CDR3 consists of 13 residues. CDR3 region: CASSRDLADTQYF. The CDR3 bases are TGTGCCAGCAGTCGCGACTTAGCAGATACGCAGTATTTT.